Listed here are 2 T cell receptor beta chains from one sample, sequenced in a study of blood T cell repertoires in COVID-19. Assay used: immunoSEQ multiplex PCR; TCRdb lists only in-frame clones, some missing. The sample has tens of thousands of clones, about nine tenths seen once. Sequences were obtained from peripheral blood. The receptors come from a middle-aged man with active COVID-19.

About this clone itself: The junction and the germline gene differ at one end; a read error may be behind it. This same CDR3 is encoded by further DNA sequences in the sample. The DNA for the CDR3 is TGTGCCAGTAGCGTAGGTAGAGGGGAGCTGTTTTTT. Translating gives CASSVGRGELFF. This chain links TRBV9 with TRBJ2-2; possibly TRBD2 for D (5 bases). Per germline, CDR1 SGDLS and CDR2 YYNGEE. The CDR3 contains 12 residues.

V usage is TRBV10-1 and J usage is TRBJ2-3, with D perhaps matching TRBD2 (6 bases). CDR1 and CDR2 from the germline V gene are WNHNN and SYGVQD (reference sequence). V was cut by 3 bases and J by 1 base, with 14 bases left in between. There are 16 residues in the CDR3. DNA for the CDR3: TGCGCCAGCAGTGACGGACTATACCAAGGCACAGATACGCAGTATTTT. Amino acids: CASSDGLYQGTDTQYF.